Below are 11 T cell receptor beta chains sequenced from a single sample in a study of vaccination and CD4 T cells after COVID-19. Treatment noted: roughly 11-day PBMC culture with coronavirus spike peptide pools or control peptides (ViraFEST assay). Researchers used the Oncomine TCR Beta short-read assay to sequence DNA from cultured CD4+ T cells. TCRdb fed the PCR reads into MiXCR, producing one record per CDR3 protein. There are about 20,000 distinct CDR3 sequences in the sample; 40% occur only once, and more than 7% lies in the top ten. These receptors are not linked to any known antigen. Source: CD4+ T cells from blood, cultured in vitro, taken after SARS-CoV-2 vaccination. These receptor sequences come from a human donor who had recovered from COVID-19.

The rearrangement joins TRBV20-1 to TRBJ2-1, with D perhaps TRBD2 (5 bases). V was clipped by 6 bases and J by 6 bases, with 15 bases between them. Germline V gene data show CDR1 as DFQATT and CDR2 as SNEGSKA (reference sequence). The CDR3 covers 13 residues. CDR3 nucleotides: TGCAGTGCCGCGGGCCTCCACGGCAATGAGCAGTTCTTC. It encodes CSAAGLHGNEQFF.

The chain employs TRBV11-3 and TRBJ1-6; 7 bases line up with TRBD1. The germline CDR1 and CDR2 sequences are SGHNT and YENEEA. J lost 7 bases, V lost 5 bases, and 20 bases had no gene match. The CDR3 length is 19 residues. The CDR3 region is CASSNTRDRHNLGNSPLHF. The CDR3, as DNA: TGTGCCAGCAGCAACACCCGGGACAGACACAACCTGGGGAATTCACCCCTCCACTTT.

As DNA, the CDR3 is TGTGCCAGCAGCTTTGGGACGAAGAACACTGAAGCTTTCTTT. It encodes CASSFGTKNTEAFF. The chain employs TRBV7-8 and TRBJ1-1, with D maybe TRBD1 (5 bases). Trimming shortened V by 3 bases and J by 1 base, and 9 bases separated the two germline ends. Per germline, CDR1 SGHVS and CDR2 FQNEAQ. The CDR3 spans 14 residues. Filled out from reference TRBV7-8 and TRBJ1-1, the complete variable domain reads GAGVSQSPRYKVAKRGQDVALRCDPISGHVSLFWYQQALGQGPEFLTYFQNEAQLDKSGLPSDRFFAERPEGSVSTLKIQRTQQEDSAVYLCASSFGTKNTEAFFGQGTRLTVV.

The CDR3 DNA reads as TGTGCCTGGAGTCCCGGACAGGTCTATAATTCACCCCTCCACTTT. This gives the protein CAWSPGQVYNSPLHF. The chain uses TRBV30 and TRBJ1-6, with 7 bases aligning to TRBD1. The CDR3 is made up of 15 amino acids. V trimming: 2 bases; J trimming: 3 bases; junction bases outside the gene matches: 4. Germline CDR1 GTSNPN, CDR2 SVGIG (reference sequence).

V usage is TRBV28 and J usage is TRBJ1-2; 9 bases are shared with TRBD1. Germline lookup yields CDR1 MDHEN and CDR2 SYDVKM. V trimming: 5 bases; J trimming: 12 bases; junction bases outside the gene matches: 10. CDR3 length: 13 residues. CDR3 sequence (DNA): TGTGCCAGCAGTGTGGGACAGGGTATGTCCCACACCTTC. It codes for CASSVGQGMSHTF.

CDR3 sequence reads: CASSDRAQGTQYF. CDR3 sequence (DNA): TGTGCCAGCAGCGACCGGGCCCAAGGTACGCAGTATTTT. The J gene is TRBJ2-3, the V gene TRBV9; D is undetermined. V was shortened by 3 bases and J by 8 bases, with 13 bases between the two germline ends. CDR3 size: 13 residues. Germline CDR1 reads SGDLS; CDR2 reads YYNGEE.

V usage is TRBV20-1 and J usage is TRBJ2-7; the match to TRBD1 covers 8 bases. The CDR3 has 13 amino acids. The germline V gene has CDR1 DFQATT and CDR2 SNEGSKA (reference sequence). As DNA, the CDR3 is TGCAGCTCATATGGGACAGGAACGTACGAGCAGTACTTC. This gives the protein CSSYGTGTYEQYF.

This clonotype was found once. This rearrangement joins TRBV5-1 to TRBJ2-1; TRBD2 aligns across 14 bases. Germline CDR1 reads SGHRS; CDR2 reads YFSETQ. The length of the CDR3 is 15 residues. V trimming: 4 bases; J trimming: 5 bases; junction bases outside the gene matches: 2. Written as DNA, the CDR3 is TGCGCCAGCAGCCCGGGACTAGCGGGGGACAATGAGCAGTTCTTC. It yields the protein CASSPGLAGDNEQFF.

V gene TRBV20-1 combines with J gene TRBJ1-2; D gene uncertain. Germline CDR1 is DFQATT and CDR2 is SNEGSKA (reference sequence). The CDR3 covers 15 residues. V gave up 0 bases and J gave up 2 bases, with 13 bases separating them. Here the CDR3 reads CSARDGRHLNYGYTF. In DNA, the CDR3 is TGCAGTGCTAGAGATGGGCGACACCTAAACTATGGCTACACCTTC.

This chain uses TRBV27 with TRBJ1-5; tentative D call: TRBD1 (5 bases). V was pared by 4 bases and J by 3 bases, with 10 bases between. The CDR3 contains 14 residues. The germline V gene has CDR1 MNHEY and CDR2 SMNVEV (reference sequence). In DNA form, the CDR3 reads TGTGCCAGCAGTTGGTTGGGACCCAATCAGCCCCAGCATTTT. Its translation is CASSWLGPNQPQHF.

This clonotype was counted only a few times. The CDR3 nucleotides read TGTGCCAGCAGTTACTCGGAGTTAGCCAAAAACATTCAGTACTTC. Its protein product is CASSYSELAKNIQYF. The J gene is TRBJ2-4, the V gene TRBV6-5, with D unresolved. This CDR3 region has 15 residues. The germline CDR1 and CDR2 sequences are MNHEY and SVGAGI. V was trimmed by 0 bases and J by 0 bases, leaving 6 bases between them.